This T cell receptor (beta chain) was captured by sequencing in a study of T cells in Graves' hyperthyroidism and ophthalmopathy. Germline loops: CDR1 SNHLY, CDR2 FYNNEI. The CDR3 has 15 amino acids. The V gene end was trimmed by 10 bases and the J gene end by 0 bases; junction bases not matched to a gene: 6. Amplification of TCR beta CDR3 regions used RNA as the template. HTBI primers were used for first-round RT-PCR of the TCR CDR3. TCRdb processed the multiplex PCR reads anew with MiXCR; each CDR3 protein has one entry. The sample carries approximately 430,000 distinct CDR3 sequences, around 14% recorded once.

The chain joins TRBV2 to TRBJ2-2; 9 nucleotides line up with TRBD2. The sequenced sample was blood. The receptor was isolated from a woman between 18 and 29 years old with Graves' hyperthyroidism. The CDR3 reads CATASGTPNTGELFF. The CDR3 nucleotides read TGTGCCACGGCTAGCGGGACCCCGAACACCGGGGAGCTGTTTTTT.